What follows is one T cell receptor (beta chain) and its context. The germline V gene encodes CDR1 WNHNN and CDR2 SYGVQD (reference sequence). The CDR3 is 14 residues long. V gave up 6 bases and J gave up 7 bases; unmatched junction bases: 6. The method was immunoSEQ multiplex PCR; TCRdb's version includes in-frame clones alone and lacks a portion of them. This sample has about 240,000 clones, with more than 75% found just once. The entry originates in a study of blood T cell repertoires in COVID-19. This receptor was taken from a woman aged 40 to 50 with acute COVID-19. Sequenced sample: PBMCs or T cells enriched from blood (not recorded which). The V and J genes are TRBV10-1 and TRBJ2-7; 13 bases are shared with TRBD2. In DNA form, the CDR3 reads TGCGCCAGCAGGGGACTAGCGGGAACGTGTGAGCAGTACTTC. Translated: CASRGLAGTCEQYF.